Described below is a single TCR beta chain sequence and its context. The data were taken from a study of blood T cell repertoires in COVID-19. On the study more broadly: Sites across the United States, Italy and Spain contributed samples from acute and convalescent COVID-19. T cells, B-cell-depleted T cells, or PBMCs provided the cDNA or gDNA that served as material.

The germline V gene has CDR1 SGHRS and CDR2 YFSETQ. CDR3 length: 18 amino acids. V was clipped by 4 bases and J by 4 bases; unmatched bases: 8. In the original processing: Researchers report that nucleated cell counts were estimated from reference gene primer amplification. Using immunoSEQ multiplex PCR, the repertoire was profiled, and TCRdb retains in-frame clones only, with some absent. The V and J calls and clone size are taken from that table; D and trimming were inferred from the DNA. The repertoire holds around 180,000 clones, with 85% to 90% as singletons. The sequence came from a man between 70 and 80 years old with active or convalescent COVID-19. Sequenced material: peripheral blood. This chain uses TRBV5-1 with TRBJ2-6; TRBD2 matches 13 bases. CDR3 sequence reads: CASSQRTSGSGGANVLTF. The CDR3 DNA reads as TGCGCCAGCAGCCAGAGGACTAGCGGGAGTGGAGGGGCCAACGTCCTGACTTTC.